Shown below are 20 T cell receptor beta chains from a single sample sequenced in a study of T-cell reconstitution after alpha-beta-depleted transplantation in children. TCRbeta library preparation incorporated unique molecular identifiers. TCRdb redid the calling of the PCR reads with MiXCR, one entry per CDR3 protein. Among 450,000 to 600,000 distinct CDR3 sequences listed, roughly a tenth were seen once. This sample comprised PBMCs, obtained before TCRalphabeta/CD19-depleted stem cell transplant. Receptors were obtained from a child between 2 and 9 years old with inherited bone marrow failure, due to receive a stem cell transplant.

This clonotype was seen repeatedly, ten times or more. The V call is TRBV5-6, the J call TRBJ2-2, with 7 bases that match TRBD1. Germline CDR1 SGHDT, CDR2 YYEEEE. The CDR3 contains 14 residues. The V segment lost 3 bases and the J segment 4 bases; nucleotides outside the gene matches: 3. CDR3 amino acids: CASSYGQATGELFF. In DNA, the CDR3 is TGTGCCAGCAGCTATGGACAGGCCACCGGGGAGCTGTTTTTT.

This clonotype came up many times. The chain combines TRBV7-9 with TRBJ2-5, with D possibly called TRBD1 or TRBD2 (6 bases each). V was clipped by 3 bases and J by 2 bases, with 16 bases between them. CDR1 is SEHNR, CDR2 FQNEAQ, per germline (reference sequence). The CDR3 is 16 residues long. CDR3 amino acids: CASSFPRGLQQETQYF. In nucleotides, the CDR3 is TGTGCCAGCAGCTTCCCACGGGGGCTACAACAAGAGACCCAGTACTTC.

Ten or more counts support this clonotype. The DNA of the CDR3 is TGTGCCAGCAGTGATGTGTGGGCCACTAAAGGTTACGAGCAGTACTTC. Amino acids: CASSDVWATKGYEQYF. The V call is TRBV2, the J call TRBJ2-7; D is uncertain. The CDR3 is 16 residues long. V lost 3 bases and J 4 bases, leaving 19 bases between the germline ends. From germline, CDR1 is SNHLY and CDR2 FYNNEI.

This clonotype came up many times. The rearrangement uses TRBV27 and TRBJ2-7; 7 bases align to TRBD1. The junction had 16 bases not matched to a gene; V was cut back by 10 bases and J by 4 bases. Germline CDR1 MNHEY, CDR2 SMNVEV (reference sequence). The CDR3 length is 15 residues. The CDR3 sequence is CATTTLSGRGYEQYF. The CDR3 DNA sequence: TGTGCCACAACTACTTTGTCCGGCAGGGGGTACGAGCAGTACTTC.

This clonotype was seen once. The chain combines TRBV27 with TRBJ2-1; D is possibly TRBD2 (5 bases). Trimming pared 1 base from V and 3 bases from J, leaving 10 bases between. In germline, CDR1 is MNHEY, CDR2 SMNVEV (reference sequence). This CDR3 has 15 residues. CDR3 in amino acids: CASSLLRELYNEQFF. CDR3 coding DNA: TGTGCCAGCAGTTTATTGAGGGAACTCTACAATGAGCAGTTCTTC.

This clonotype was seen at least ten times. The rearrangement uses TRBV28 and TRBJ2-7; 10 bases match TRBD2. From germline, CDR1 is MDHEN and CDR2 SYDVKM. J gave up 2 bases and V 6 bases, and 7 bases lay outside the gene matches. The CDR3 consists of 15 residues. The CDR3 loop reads CASSGGLAVTYEQYF. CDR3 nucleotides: TGTGCCAGCAGCGGAGGACTAGCGGTAACCTACGAGCAGTACTTC.

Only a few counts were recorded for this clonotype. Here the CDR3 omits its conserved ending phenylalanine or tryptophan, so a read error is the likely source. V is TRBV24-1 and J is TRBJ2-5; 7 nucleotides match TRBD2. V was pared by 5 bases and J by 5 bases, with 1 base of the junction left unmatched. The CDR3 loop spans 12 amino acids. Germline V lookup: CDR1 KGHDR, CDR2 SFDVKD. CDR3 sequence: CATSAGGETQYI. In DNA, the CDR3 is TGTGCCACCAGTGCCGGGGGGGAGACCCAGTACATC.

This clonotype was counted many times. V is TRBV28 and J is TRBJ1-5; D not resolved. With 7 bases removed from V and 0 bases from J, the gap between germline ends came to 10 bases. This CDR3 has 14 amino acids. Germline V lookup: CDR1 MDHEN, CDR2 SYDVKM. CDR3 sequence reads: CASTFGDSNQPQHF. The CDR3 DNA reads TGTGCCAGCACCTTTGGGGATAGCAATCAGCCCCAGCATTTT.

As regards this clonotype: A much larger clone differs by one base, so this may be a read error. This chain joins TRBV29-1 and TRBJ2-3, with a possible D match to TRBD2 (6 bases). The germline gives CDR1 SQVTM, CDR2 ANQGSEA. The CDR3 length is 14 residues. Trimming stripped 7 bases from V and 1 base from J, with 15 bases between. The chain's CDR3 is CSGRQEGGTDTQYF. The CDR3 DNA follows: TGCAGCGGGCGCCAGGAGGGCGGCACAGATACGCAGTATTTT.

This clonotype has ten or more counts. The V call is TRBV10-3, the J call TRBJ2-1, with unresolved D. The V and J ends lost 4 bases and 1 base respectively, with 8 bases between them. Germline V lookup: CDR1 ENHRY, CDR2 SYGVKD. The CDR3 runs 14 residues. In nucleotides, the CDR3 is TGTGCCATCAGTGCTAGGCAGTCCTACAATGAGCAGTTCTTC. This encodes CAISARQSYNEQFF.

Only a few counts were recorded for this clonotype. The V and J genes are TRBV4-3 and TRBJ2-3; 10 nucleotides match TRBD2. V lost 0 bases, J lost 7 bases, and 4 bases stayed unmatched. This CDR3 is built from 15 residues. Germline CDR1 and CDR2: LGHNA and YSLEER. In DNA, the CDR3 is TGCGCCAGCAGCCAAGACCTAGCGGGAGTCAATACGCAGTATTTT. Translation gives CASSQDLAGVNTQYF.

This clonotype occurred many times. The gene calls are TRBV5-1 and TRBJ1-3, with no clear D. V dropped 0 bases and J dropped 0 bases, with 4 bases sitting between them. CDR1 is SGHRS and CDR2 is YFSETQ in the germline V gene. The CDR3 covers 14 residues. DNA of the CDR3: TGCGCCAGCAGCTTGGAGAACTCTGGAAACACCATATATTTT. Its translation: CASSLENSGNTIYF.

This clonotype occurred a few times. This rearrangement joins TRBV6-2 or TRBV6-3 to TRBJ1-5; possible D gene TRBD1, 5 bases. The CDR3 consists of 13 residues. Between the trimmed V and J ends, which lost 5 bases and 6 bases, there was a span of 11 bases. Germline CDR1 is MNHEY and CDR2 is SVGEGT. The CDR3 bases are TGTGCCAGCAGTCCGCGGACAATTCAGCCCCAGCATTTT. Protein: CASSPRTIQPQHF.

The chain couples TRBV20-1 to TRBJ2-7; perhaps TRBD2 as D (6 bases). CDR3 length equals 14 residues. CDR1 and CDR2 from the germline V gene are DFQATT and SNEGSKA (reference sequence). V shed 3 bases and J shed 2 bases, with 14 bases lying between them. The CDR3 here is CSASPGLDAYEQYF. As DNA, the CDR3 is TGCAGTGCTAGCCCGGGACTTGATGCCTACGAGCAGTACTTC.

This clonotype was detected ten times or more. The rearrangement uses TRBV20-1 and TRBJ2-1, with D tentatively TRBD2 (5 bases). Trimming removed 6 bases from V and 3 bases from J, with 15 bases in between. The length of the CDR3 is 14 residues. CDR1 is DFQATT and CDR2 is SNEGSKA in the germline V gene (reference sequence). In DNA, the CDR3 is TGCAGTGCCCCTCGGCTAGCAGACTACAATGAGCAGTTCTTC. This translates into CSAPRLADYNEQFF.

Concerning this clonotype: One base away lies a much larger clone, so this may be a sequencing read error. As DNA, the CDR3 is TGCAGCGTTGGAGGGCCCCGCTCCCACGAGCAGTACTTC. Translated, it gives CSVGGPRSHEQYF. The chain joins TRBV29-1 to TRBJ2-7; D may be TRBD2 (5 bases). From germline, CDR1 is SQVTM and CDR2 ANQGSEA. The CDR3 runs 13 residues.

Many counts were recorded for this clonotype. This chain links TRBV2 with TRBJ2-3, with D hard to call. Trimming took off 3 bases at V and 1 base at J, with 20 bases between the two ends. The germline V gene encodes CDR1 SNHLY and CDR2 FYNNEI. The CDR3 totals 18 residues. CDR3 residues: CASSDPRSPDIRTDTQYF. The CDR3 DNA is TGTGCCAGCAGTGACCCCAGGAGTCCCGATATACGCACAGATACGCAGTATTTT. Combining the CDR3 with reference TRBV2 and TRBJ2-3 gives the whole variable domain EPEVTQTPSHQVTQMGQEVILRCVPISNHLYFYWYRQILGQKVEFLVSFYNNEISEKSEIFDDQFSVERPDGSNFTLKIRSTKLEDSAMYFCASSDPRSPDIRTDTQYFGPGTRLTVL.

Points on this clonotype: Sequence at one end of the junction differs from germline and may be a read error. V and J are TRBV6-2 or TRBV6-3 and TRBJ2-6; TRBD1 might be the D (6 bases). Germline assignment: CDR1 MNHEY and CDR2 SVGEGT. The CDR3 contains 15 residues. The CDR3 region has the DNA TGTGCCAGCAGTGACTCCAGGGACAGGGCCAACGTCCTGACTTTC. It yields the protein CASSDSRDRANVLTF.

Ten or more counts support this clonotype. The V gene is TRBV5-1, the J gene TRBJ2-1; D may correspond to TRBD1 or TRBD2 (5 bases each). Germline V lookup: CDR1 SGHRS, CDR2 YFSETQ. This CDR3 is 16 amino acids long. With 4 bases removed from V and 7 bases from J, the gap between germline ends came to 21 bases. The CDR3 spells CASSPWGLGDGNEQFF. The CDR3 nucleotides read TGCGCCAGCAGCCCCTGGGGTCTTGGGGACGGAAATGAGCAGTTCTTC.

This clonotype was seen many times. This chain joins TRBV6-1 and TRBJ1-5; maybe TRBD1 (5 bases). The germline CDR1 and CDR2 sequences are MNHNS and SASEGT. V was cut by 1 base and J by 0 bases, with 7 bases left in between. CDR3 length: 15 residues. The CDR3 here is CASSEGTTSNQPQHF. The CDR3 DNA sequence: TGTGCCAGCAGTGAAGGGACAACTAGCAATCAGCCCCAGCATTTT.